One and the same sample provided the 7 T cell receptor beta chains below, sequenced in a study of T cell responses to AZD1222 COVID-19 vaccine. Sequenced by immunoSEQ multiplex PCR; TCRdb stores in-frame clones only, minus some. The data contain about 120,000 clones, around nine tenths of them singletons. This sample comprised peripheral blood, obtained on day 0 of AZD1222 vaccination. The receptors here all came from an adult in good health.

This chain uses TRBV6-5 with TRBJ2-1; TRBD1 matches at 7 bases. The J segment lost 8 bases and the V segment lost 6 bases, leaving 10 bases of the junction unmatched. Germline assignment: CDR1 MNHEY and CDR2 SVGAGI. This CDR3 is 14 amino acids long. In DNA form, the CDR3 reads TGTGCCAGCAGGGGGACGACAGGGAGATATGAGCAGTTCTTC. Its translation: CASRGTTGRYEQFF.

The rearrangement links TRBV9 to TRBJ1-6; D gene uncertain. This CDR3 spans 17 amino acids. Germline lookup yields CDR1 SGDLS and CDR2 YYNGEE. Trimming pared 4 bases from V and 0 bases from J, leaving 14 bases between. The chain's CDR3 is CASSSPAGLSYNSPLHF. CDR3 DNA sequence: TGTGCCAGCAGCTCCCCAGCGGGCCTCTCCTATAATTCACCCCTCCACTTT.

The chain joins TRBV6-1 to TRBJ1-1, with a possible D match to TRBD1 (6 bases). CDR1 is MNHNS, CDR2 SASEGT, per germline. This CDR3 spans 16 amino acids. Between the trimmed V and J ends, which lost 4 bases and 5 bases, there was a span of 20 bases. The CDR3 sequence: CASSGPNRDVSTEAFF. The DNA of the CDR3 is TGTGCCAGCAGTGGTCCGAACAGGGATGTCAGTACTGAAGCTTTCTTT.

This sequence joins TRBV9 and TRBJ2-3, with 11 bases aligning to TRBD2. J gave up 2 bases and V 6 bases, and 14 bases lay outside the gene matches. From germline, CDR1 is SGDLS and CDR2 YYNGEE. The CDR3 contains 18 residues. CDR3 protein: CASNLAGGSSRYTDTQYF. CDR3 in DNA: TGTGCCAGCAATTTAGCGGGAGGGTCGTCTAGATACACAGATACGCAGTATTTT.

This chain uses TRBV7-9 with TRBJ2-5; a possible D gene is TRBD2 (5 bases). The CDR3 sequence is 14 residues long. Germline CDR1 is SEHNR and CDR2 is FQNEAQ (reference sequence). V lost 1 base and J lost 1, with 7 bases in between. The CDR3 nucleotides are TGTGCCAGCAGCTTAGGAGGGAGCCAAGAGACCCAGTACTTC. It is translated as CASSLGGSQETQYF.

This clone occurred once. The V gene is TRBV5-4, the J gene TRBJ2-5; the match to TRBD2 covers 7 bases. The CDR3 totals 16 residues. V shed 0 bases, J shed 0 bases, and the junction held 5 bases outside the gene matches. Germline V gene sequence: CDR1 SGHNT, CDR2 YYREEE (reference sequence). CDR3 coding DNA: TGTGCCAGCAGCTTGGGACTCGGGGGGAACCAAGAGACCCAGTACTTC. It codes for CASSLGLGGNQETQYF.

The rearrangement joins TRBV5-8 to TRBJ2-1; 9 positions match TRBD1. V was clipped by 4 bases and J by 3 bases; unmatched bases: 5. Germline lookup yields CDR1 SGHTS and CDR2 YDEGEE. The CDR3 runs 15 residues. CDR3 sequence (DNA): TGTGCCAGCAGCAGGACAGGGGCCAGCTACAATGAGCAGTTCTTC. Its protein is CASSRTGASYNEQFF.